This T cell receptor beta chain is drawn from a study of Graves' ophthalmopathy and Graves' hyperthyroidism. This clonotype was observed at least ten times. From RNA, the CDR3 regions of TCR beta chains were amplified and sequenced. In the first round, RT-PCR was carried out with HTBI primers, and a multiplex PCR formed the second round. TCRdb reprocessed the multiplex PCR reads via MiXCR and lists one record per CDR3 protein. The repertoire holds 350,000 to 450,000 distinct CDR3 sequences, with roughly 20% as singletons. The TCR was taken from a young woman with stable Graves' hyperthyroidism. Sequenced: peripheral blood.

The CDR3 coding sequence is TGTGCCAGTAGTAACAGGGGAATGGAGACCCAGTACTTC. Translated, it gives CASSNRGMETQYF. This chain joins TRBV19 and TRBJ2-5; 7 bases are a match to TRBD1. Germline loops: CDR1 LNHDA, CDR2 SQIVND (reference sequence). The CDR3 is made up of 13 amino acids. V lost 4 bases, J lost 5 bases, and 4 bases stayed unmatched.